Sequencing of this T cell receptor (beta chain) was carried out in a study of OX40 agonist ivuxolimab in advanced cancers. Study-level background: Ivuxolimab was a fully human IgG2 agonistic monoclonal antibody targeting the costimulatory receptor OX40 (CD134). The purpose of peripheral TCRbeta sequencing was to test whether ivuxolimab changed TCR sequence diversity and led to clonal T-cell expansion. In the dose-escalation cohort, 65% to 90% of patients were male, and the mean age was approximately 64 years, with a range of about 23 to 90. Patients were allowed to have had prior anti-PD-1, anti-PD-L1 or anti-CTLA-4 therapy, and about 40% of the dose-escalation patients had been treated with checkpoint inhibitors. Three dose-escalation patients achieved partial responses, one with hepatocellular carcinoma and two with cutaneous melanoma. Of the roughly 50 dose-escalation patients, hepatocellular carcinoma was present in around 20, melanoma in approximately 15, renal cell carcinoma in 9 and head and neck cancer in 9. Intravenous ivuxolimab was administered to patients every 2 weeks at six dose levels: 0.01, 0.1, 0.3, 1.5, 3 and 10 mg/kg. The paper describes the monotherapy dose-escalation part (N ≈ 49 patients) of the phase I trial of ivuxolimab. Study-wide conclusions, independent of this receptor: The antigen specificity of the clonally expanded peripheral T cells was not determined. Low levels of normalized T-cell clonal expansion were also seen in some nonresponding patients. After ivuxolimab, CD8+ T cells had more expanded clones than CD4+ T cells on average. At doses of 0.1 to 3.0 mg/kg, clonal expansion of both CD4+ and CD8+ T cells in blood was seen between baseline and week 6. Partial responders in the 0.1-3.0 mg/kg groups had among the lowest normalized peripheral clonal expansion, especially among CD8+ T cells.

Patients with a history of autoimmune disease or receiving systemic immunosuppression were excluded from the trial. Peripheral blood for TCR sequencing was collected from all dose cohorts at baseline, on cycle 4 day 1, and on cycle 7 day 1. Samples were obtained from an open-label, multicenter, first-in-human phase I dose-escalation trial of ivuxolimab. Adults with locally advanced or metastatic head and neck squamous cell, hepatocellular, melanoma or renal cell carcinoma were enrolled in the trial. Before TCR sequencing, CD4+ T cells and CD8+ T cells were sorted from peripheral blood as separate populations. Inclusive of the bounding cysteine and phenylalanine, the CDR3 is 12 residues long. Just the 36-base CDR3 DNA is kept, in frame starting at base 1. V and J are trimmed by 11 bases and 0 bases, and the gene matches miss 3 bases of the junction. CDR1 and CDR2 are drawn from the germline V gene (reference sequence): WNHNN, SYGVQD.

Genomic DNA was isolated from the sorted cells so that the TCRbeta CDR3 region could be sequenced. TCRbeta CDR3 regions were sequenced using the immunoSEQ Assay. TCRdb took over this immuneACCESS table, retaining in-frame rearrangements with V and J assigned. Such tables are incomplete; in checked studies, under half of the missing clones stem from an unresolved V gene, and the remainder is unexplained. The sample data list 90,000 to 100,000 clones, and about 88% of these were observed just once. Of the sample, 0.75% to 0.95% falls within the top ten clones. Concerning this clone itself: Its binding antigen is unknown. The sample holds no much larger clone one base away, and base qualities are not on file.

The clonotype comes from an adult with an advanced solid tumor such as melanoma, head and neck, liver or kidney cancer. The sequence links TRBV10-1 to TRBJ1-2, with 7 bases matching TRBD1. This specimen consisted of CD4+ or CD8+ T cells sorted from blood, obtained in a trial of the OX40 agonist ivuxolimab. DNA sequence: TGCGCCGGGACAGACTCTAACTATGGCTACACCTTC. This translates into CAGTDSNYGYTF.